This TCR beta chain was sequenced for a study of Graves' ophthalmopathy and Graves' hyperthyroidism. Study-level points and caveats: Appearing in blood as well were most expanded thyroid clonotypes above 0.001 frequency. With roughly 69% sensitivity and approximately 72% specificity, the model predicted ophthalmopathy progression.

CDR1 is LGHDT, CDR2 YNNKEL, per germline (reference sequence). The CDR3 is 13 residues long. This clonotype was counted at least ten times. Its antigen is not identified. Germline and junction disagree at one end, which may indicate a read error. Amplified TCR beta CDR3 regions were obtained using RNA transcripts as template. The first round was an RT-PCR with HTBI primers, and the second round was a multiplex PCR. TCRdb recomputed calls from the multiplex PCR reads with MiXCR, one row per CDR3 protein. Of over 40,000 distinct CDR3 sequences listed, around 48% are singletons. Other autoimmune diseases, uncontrolled infections, pregnancy or lactation excluded patients from enrollment. The starting material, around 9.3 ml of fresh peripheral blood, provided the PBMCs.

This TCR was recovered from an adult man with Graves' ophthalmopathy. Sequenced input: peripheral blood. V usage is TRBV3-1 and J usage is TRBJ1-5, with a tentative D call TRBD1 (5 bases). The CDR3 region is CASSQGSQQVPFF. In DNA, the CDR3 is TGTGCCAGCAGCCAGGGATCACAACAGGTTCCATTTTTT.